This T cell receptor (beta chain) was found in a study of blood T cell repertoires in COVID-19. CDR1 and CDR2 from the germline V gene are SGDLS and YYNGEE. Losses at the gene ends were 4 bases for V and 4 bases for J; bases not matched to a gene: 8. CDR3 length equals 16 residues. The Seattle patients, enrolled during active infection, were followed longitudinally. Clones were sequenced by immunoSEQ multiplex PCR, and TCRdb holds only the in-frame ones, with some missing. The top ten hold more than 0.7% of the sample, which has hundreds of thousands of clones, 70% to 90% seen once. The TCR comes from a man between 18 and 29 years old with COVID-19, enrolled during active disease. This rearrangement joins TRBV9 to TRBJ2-2; TRBD2 aligns across 9 bases. Sample: peripheral blood. The chain's CDR3 is CASSFRLADSTGELFF. In DNA form, the CDR3 reads TGTGCCAGCAGCTTCCGACTAGCGGATTCCACCGGGGAGCTGTTTTTT.